This T cell receptor (beta chain) stems from a study of T cell responses to AZD1222 COVID-19 vaccine. The assay was immunoSEQ multiplex PCR, and TCRdb's table has in-frame clones only and misses some. The table includes more than 150,000 clones, nearly 95% detected once. The CDR3 consists of 16 residues. Germline V gives CDR1 MGHRA, CDR2 YSYEKL. Trimming cost V 3 bases and J 0 bases; bases outside gene matches: 4. The sequencing here drew on peripheral blood, taken 28 days after the second AZD1222 dose. This clonotype was obtained from an adult who received the AZD1222 COVID-19 vaccine. The chain joins TRBV4-1 to TRBJ2-4, with 8 bases that match TRBD1. As DNA, the CDR3 is TGCGCCAGCAGCCAGGGACAGGTAATAGCCAAAAACATTCAGTACTTC. Protein sequence: CASSQGQVIAKNIQYF.